Included here is one T cell receptor (beta chain) sequence, with context. This entry belongs to a study of blood T cell repertoires in COVID-19. This CDR3 has 15 residues. Trimming left V 0 bases short and J 3 bases short, with 12 bases between. Per the germline V gene, CDR1 is SGHNT and CDR2 is YYREEE (reference sequence). Some clones are missing from TCRdb's copy, which holds only in-frame ones; the method was immunoSEQ multiplex PCR. The sample gives approximately 280,000 clones, approximately 91% of which show up once; 2% to 2.5% is in the top ten. This TCR came from a man aged 45-65 years with acute or convalescent COVID-19. The rearrangement links TRBV5-4 to TRBJ1-2, with D tentatively TRBD1 (5 bases). Material: peripheral blood. The CDR3 nucleotides are TGTGCCAGCAGCTTGGTTCAGGGCCACTACTATGGCTACACCTTC. This codes for CASSLVQGHYYGYTF.